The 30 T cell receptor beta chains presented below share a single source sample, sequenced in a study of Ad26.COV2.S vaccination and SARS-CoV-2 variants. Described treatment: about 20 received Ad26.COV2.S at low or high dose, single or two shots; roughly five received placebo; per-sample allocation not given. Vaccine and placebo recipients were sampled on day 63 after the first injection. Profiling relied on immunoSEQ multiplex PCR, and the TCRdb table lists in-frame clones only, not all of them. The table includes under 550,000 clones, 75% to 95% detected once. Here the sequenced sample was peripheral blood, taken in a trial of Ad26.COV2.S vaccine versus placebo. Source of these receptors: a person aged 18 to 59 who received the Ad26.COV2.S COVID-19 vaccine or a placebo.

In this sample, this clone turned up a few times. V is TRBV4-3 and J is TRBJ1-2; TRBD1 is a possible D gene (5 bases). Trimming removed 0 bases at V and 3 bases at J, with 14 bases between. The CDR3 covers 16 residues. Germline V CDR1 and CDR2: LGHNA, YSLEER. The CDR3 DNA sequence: TGCGCCAGCAGCCAAGATGCGGAGGGGCCGGACTATGGCTACACCTTC. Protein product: CASSQDAEGPDYGYTF.

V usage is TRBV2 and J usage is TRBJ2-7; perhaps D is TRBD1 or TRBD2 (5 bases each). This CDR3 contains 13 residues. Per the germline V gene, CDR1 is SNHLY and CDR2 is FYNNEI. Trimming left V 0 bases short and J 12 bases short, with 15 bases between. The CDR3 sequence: CASSEAWGNESYF. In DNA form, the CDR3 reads TGTGCCAGCAGTGAAGCGTGGGGGAATGAATCGTACTTC.

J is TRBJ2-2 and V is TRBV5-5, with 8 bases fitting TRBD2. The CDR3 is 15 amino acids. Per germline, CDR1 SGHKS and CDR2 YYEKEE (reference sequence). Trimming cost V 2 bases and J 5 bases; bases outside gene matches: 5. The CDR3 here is CASSFWAGGTGELFF. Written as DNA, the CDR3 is TGTGCCAGCAGCTTTTGGGCGGGGGGAACCGGGGAGCTGTTTTTT.

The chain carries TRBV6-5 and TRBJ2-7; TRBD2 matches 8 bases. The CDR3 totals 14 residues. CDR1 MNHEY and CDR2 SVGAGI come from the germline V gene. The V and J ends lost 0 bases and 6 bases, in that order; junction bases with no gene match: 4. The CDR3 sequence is CASSYSRGEGEQYF. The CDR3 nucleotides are TGTGCCAGCAGTTACTCGCGGGGGGAGGGCGAGCAGTACTTC.

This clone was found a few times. DNA of the CDR3: TGTGCCAGCATTTGGGACGACTCTAACTATGGCTACACCTTC. Protein: CASIWDDSNYGYTF. The rearrangement links TRBV6-6 to TRBJ1-2; tentatively, D is TRBD1 (5 bases). Germline CDR1 is MNHNY and CDR2 is SVGAGI (reference sequence). The CDR3 covers 14 residues. V lost 7 bases, J lost 0 bases, and 12 bases lay in between.

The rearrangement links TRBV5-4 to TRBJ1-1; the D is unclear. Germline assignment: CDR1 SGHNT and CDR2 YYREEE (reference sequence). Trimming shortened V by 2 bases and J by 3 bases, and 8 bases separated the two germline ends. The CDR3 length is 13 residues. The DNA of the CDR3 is TGTGCCAGCAGCTTTTCTTTTCACACTGAAGCTTTCTTT. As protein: CASSFSFHTEAFF.

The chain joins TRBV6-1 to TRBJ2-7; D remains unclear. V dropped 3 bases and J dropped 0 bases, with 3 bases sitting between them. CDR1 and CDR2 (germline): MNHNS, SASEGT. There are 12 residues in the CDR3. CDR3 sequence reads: CASSDASYEQYF. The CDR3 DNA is TGTGCCAGCAGTGACGCCTCCTACGAGCAGTACTTC.

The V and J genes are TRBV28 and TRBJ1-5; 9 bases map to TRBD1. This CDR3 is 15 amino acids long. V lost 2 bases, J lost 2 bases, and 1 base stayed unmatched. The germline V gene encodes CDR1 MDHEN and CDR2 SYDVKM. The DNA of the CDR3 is TGTGCCAGCAGTTTAACAGGGGGCGGCAATCAGCCCCAGCATTTT. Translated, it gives CASSLTGGGNQPQHF.

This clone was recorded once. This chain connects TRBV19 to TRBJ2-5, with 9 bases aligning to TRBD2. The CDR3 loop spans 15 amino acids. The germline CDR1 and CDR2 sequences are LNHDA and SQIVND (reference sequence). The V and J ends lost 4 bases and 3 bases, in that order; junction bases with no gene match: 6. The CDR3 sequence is CASSNPREGEETQYF. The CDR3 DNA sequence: TGTGCCAGTAGTAACCCGCGGGAGGGGGAAGAGACCCAGTACTTC.

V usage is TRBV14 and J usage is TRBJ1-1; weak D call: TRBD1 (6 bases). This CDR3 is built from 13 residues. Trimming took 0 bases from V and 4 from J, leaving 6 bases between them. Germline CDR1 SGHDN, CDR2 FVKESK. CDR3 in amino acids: CASSQDRGTEAFF. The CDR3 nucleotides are TGTGCCAGCAGCCAAGACAGGGGCACTGAAGCTTTCTTT.

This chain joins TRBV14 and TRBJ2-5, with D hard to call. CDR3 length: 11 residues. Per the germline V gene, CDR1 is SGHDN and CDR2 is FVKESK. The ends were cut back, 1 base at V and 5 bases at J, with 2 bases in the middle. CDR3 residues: CASSQVETQYF. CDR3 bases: TGTGCCAGCAGCCAAGTTGAGACCCAGTACTTC.

CDR3 in amino acids: CASSVPLLAGGPCNEQFF. The CDR3 coding sequence is TGCGCCAGCAGCGTTCCCCTATTAGCGGGAGGGCCATGCAATGAGCAGTTCTTC. The chain couples TRBV10-1 to TRBJ2-1; TRBD2 matches at 11 bases. Trimming took 6 bases from V and 6 from J; bases not matched to a gene: 16. This CDR3 is 18 amino acids long. The germline V gene has CDR1 WNHNN and CDR2 SYGVQD (reference sequence).

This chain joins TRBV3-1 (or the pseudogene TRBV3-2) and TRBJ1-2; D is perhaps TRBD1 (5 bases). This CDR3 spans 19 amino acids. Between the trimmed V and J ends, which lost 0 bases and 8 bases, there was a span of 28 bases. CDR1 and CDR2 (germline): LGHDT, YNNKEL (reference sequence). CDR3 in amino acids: CASSQDRYRCSSYDLGYTF. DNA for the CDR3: TGTGCCAGCAGCCAAGATCGTTACAGGTGTAGTAGTTATGACTTGGGCTACACCTTC.

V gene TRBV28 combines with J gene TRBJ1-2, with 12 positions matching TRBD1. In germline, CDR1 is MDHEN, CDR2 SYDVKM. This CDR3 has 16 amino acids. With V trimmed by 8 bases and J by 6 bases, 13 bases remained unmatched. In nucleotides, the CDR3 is TGTGCCAGCTTCGACCGGGACAGGGGGCACGTGGATGGCTACACCTTC. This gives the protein CASFDRDRGHVDGYTF.

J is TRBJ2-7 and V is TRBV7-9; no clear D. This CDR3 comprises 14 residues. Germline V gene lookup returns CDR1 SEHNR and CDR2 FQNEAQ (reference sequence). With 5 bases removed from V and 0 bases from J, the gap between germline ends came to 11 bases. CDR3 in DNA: TGTGCCAGCAGCCCAGGTCAGGTCTCCTACGAGCAGTACTTC. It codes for CASSPGQVSYEQYF.

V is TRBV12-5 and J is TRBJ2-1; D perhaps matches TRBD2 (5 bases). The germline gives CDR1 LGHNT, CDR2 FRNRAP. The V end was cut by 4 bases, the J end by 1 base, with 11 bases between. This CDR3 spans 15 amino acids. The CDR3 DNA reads TGTGCTAGTGGTTCGAGGGTACTGTCCTACAATGAGCAGTTCTTC. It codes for CASGSRVLSYNEQFF.

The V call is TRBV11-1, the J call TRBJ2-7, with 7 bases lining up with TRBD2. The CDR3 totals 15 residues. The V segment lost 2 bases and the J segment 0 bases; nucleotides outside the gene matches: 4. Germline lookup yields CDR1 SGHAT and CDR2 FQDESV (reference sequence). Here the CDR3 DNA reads TGTGCCAGCAGCTTAAGGGAGGGGCCCTCCTACGAGCAGTACTTC. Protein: CASSLREGPSYEQYF.

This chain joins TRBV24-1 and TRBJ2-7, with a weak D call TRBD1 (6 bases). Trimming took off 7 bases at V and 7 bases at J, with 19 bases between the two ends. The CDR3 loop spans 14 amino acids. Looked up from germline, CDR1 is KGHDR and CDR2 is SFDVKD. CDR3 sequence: CATSFIQGTIEQYF. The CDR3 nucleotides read TGTGCCACCAGCTTCATACAGGGTACTATTGAGCAGTACTTC.

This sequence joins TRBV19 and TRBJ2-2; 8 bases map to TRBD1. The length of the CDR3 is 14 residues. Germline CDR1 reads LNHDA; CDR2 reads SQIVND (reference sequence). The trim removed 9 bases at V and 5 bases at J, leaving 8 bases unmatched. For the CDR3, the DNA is TGTGCCAGCGGACCGGGACAGGCAACCGGGGAGCTGTTTTTT. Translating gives CASGPGQATGELFF.

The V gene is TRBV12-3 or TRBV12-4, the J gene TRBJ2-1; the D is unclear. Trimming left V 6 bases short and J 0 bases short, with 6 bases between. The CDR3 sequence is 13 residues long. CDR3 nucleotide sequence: TGTGCCAGCAGCAAGAGCTCCTACAATGAGCAGTTCTTC. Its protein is CASSKSSYNEQFF.

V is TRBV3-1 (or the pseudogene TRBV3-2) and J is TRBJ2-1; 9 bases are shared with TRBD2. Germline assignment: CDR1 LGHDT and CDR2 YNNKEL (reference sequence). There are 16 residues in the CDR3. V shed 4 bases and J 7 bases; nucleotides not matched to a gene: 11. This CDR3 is CASSPVAGEPRNEQFF. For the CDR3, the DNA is TGTGCCAGCAGCCCCGTAGCGGGAGAGCCGAGGAATGAGCAGTTCTTC.

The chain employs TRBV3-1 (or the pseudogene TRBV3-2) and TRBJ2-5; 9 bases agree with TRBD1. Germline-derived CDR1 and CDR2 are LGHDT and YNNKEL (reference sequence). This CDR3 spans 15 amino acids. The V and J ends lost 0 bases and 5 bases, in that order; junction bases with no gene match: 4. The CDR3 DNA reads TGTGCCAGCAGCCAAGATACAGGGGGCTGGGAGACCCAGTACTTC. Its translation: CASSQDTGGWETQYF.

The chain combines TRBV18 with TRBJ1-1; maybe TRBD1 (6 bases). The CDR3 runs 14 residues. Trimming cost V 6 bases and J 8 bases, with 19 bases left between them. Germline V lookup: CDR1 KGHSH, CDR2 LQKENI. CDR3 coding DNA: TGTGCCAGCTCGGTCGGACAGACCCGACCCGAAGCTTTCTTT. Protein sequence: CASSVGQTRPEAFF.

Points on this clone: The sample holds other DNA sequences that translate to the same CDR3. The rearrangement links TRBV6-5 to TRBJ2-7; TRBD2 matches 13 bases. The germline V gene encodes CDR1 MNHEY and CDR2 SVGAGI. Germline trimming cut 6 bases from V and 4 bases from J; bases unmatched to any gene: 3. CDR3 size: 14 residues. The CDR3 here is CASRRLAGGYEQYF. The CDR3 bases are TGTGCCAGCAGGCGACTAGCGGGAGGTTACGAGCAGTACTTC.

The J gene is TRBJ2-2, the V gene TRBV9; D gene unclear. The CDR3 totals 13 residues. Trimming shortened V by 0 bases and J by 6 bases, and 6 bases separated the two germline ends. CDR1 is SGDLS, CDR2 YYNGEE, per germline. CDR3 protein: CASSVGPSGELFF. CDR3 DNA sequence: TGTGCCAGCAGCGTAGGTCCGTCCGGGGAGCTGTTTTTT.

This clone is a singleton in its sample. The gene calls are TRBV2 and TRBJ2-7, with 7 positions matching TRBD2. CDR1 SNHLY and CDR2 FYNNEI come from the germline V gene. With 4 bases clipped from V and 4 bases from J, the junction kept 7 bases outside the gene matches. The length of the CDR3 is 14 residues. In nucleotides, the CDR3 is TGTGCCAGCAGTGGGGACTACCCTCCTTACGAGCAGTACTTC. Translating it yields CASSGDYPPYEQYF.

DNA for the CDR3: TGTGCCAGCTCACCGAACTTGGGGGATGAAAAACTGTTTTTT. Protein: CASSPNLGDEKLFF. The chain combines TRBV18 with TRBJ1-4; D may be TRBD1 (5 bases). V lost 3 bases to trimming and J lost 6 bases, with 11 bases between them. Germline V gene lookup returns CDR1 KGHSH and CDR2 LQKENI. The CDR3 is made up of 14 amino acids.

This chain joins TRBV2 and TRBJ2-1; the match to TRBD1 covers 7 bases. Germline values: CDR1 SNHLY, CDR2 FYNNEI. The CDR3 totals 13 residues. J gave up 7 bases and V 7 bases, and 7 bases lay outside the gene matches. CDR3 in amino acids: CASNRVQGNEQFF. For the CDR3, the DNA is TGTGCCAGCAATCGGGTACAGGGGAATGAGCAGTTCTTC.

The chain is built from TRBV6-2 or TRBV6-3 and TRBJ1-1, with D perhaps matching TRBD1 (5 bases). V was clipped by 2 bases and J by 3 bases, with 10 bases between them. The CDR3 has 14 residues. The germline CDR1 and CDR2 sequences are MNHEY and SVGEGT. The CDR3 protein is CASSYRGSHTEAFF. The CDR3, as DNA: TGTGCCAGCAGTTACAGGGGCAGCCACACTGAAGCTTTCTTT.

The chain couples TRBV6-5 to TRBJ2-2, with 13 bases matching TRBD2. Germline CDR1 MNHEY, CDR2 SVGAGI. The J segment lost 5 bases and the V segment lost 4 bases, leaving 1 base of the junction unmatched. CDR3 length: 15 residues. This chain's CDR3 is CASSLGLAGTGELFF. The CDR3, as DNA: TGTGCCAGCAGTTTGGGACTAGCGGGAACCGGGGAGCTGTTTTTT.